This TCR beta chain is drawn from a study of T cell repertoires in cytomegalovirus infection. Study-level information: Public signatures in TCR beta pointed to CMV infection and matching HLA type.

CDR1 is SGHAT and CDR2 is FQNNGV in the germline V gene. The CDR3 spans 18 residues. V lost 5 bases and J lost 8; bases outside the gene matches: 16. TCRdb processed the reads anew with MiXCR; each CDR3 protein has one entry. The data hold 400,000 to 600,000 distinct CDR3 sequences, with about 42% observed a single time. This clonotype has more than one count but fewer than ten. Its antigen remains unidentified. Study conclusions and caveats: HLA-C-restricted TCR beta clonotypes specific for CMV led the ex vivo response. Accumulated public TCR beta family frequency recognized individuals carrying CMV together with the relevant HLA.

The receptor comes from a human donor in good health (CMV status not recorded). Some clones in this sample may be carry-over from other donors' samples. This specimen consisted of cultured PBMCs, obtained from culture after CMV antigen stimulation. The V call is TRBV11-2, the J call TRBJ1-6; TRBD1 matches at 9 bases. The CDR3 nucleotides are TGTGCCAGCAGCCCTGGCGGGGGCCGGGACAGGGTTTATTCACCCCTCCACTTT. Translation: CASSPGGGRDRVYSPLHF.